These T cell receptor beta chains were read from a single sample in a study of blood T cell repertoires in COVID-19. TCRdb's table, derived via immunoSEQ multiplex PCR, lists solely in-frame clones and lacks some. Here the sample spans some 250,000 clones, 75% to 90% being singletons. What was sequenced was peripheral blood. The receptors come from a woman aged 25-40 years who had recovered from COVID-19. CDR3s include the opening cysteine and the closing phenylalanine or tryptophan. The D gene is left open where the match is weak.

TRBD2,TRBJ2-3,17,TRBV7-2,TGTGCCAGCAGATCAAGGGCGGCGGGGGGGCTCAGAGATACGCAGTATTTT,CASRSRAAGGLRDTQYF
-,TRBJ2-7,14,TRBV5-1,TGCGCCAGCAGCTTGCAACAGGGAGGGTTCGAGCAGTACTTC,CASSLQQGGFEQYF
TRBD2,TRBJ2-5,15,TRBV2,TGTTCAGTGAAGGGCGGGGGGGCTTCCCAAGAGACCCAGTACTTC,CSVKGGGASQETQYF
-,TRBJ2-7,16,TRBV4-1,TGCGCCAGCAGCCAAGATCAATGGCCAGGGTTCTACGAGCAGTACTTC,CASSQDQWPGFYEQYF
TRBD1,TRBJ1-1,14,TRBV5-1,TGCGCCAGCAGCTGGACAGGGATGAACACTGAAGCTTTCTTT,CASSWTGMNTEAFF
-,TRBJ2-3,17,TRBV14,TGTGCCAGCAGCCATTCGTGGGCAGACAGCAGCACAGATACGCAGTATTTT,CASSHSWADSSTDTQYF
-,TRBJ1-2,13,TRBV6-5,TGTGCCAGCAGTATACAGGTGAACTATGGCTACACCTTC,CASSIQVNYGYTF
TRBD2,TRBJ2-1,14,TRBV7-2,TGTGCCAGCAGCCAACCTAGCGGGGGGGGTGAGCAGTTCTTC,CASSQPSGGGEQFF
-,TRBJ2-5,18,TRBV25-1,TGTGCCAGCAGCACCGGGGTCTCGGTGGCAGGGGGGCGTGAGACCCAGTACTTC,CASSTGVSVAGGRETQYF
-,TRBJ2-7,15,TRBV4-2,TGTGCCAGCAGCCAAGATGTAAGGGGCGATTACGAGCAGTACTTC,CASSQDVRGDYEQYF
TRBD2,TRBJ2-7,14,TRBV13,TGTGCCAGCAGAGTAGCGGGGGGGACCTACGAGCAGTACTTC,CASRVAGGTYEQYF